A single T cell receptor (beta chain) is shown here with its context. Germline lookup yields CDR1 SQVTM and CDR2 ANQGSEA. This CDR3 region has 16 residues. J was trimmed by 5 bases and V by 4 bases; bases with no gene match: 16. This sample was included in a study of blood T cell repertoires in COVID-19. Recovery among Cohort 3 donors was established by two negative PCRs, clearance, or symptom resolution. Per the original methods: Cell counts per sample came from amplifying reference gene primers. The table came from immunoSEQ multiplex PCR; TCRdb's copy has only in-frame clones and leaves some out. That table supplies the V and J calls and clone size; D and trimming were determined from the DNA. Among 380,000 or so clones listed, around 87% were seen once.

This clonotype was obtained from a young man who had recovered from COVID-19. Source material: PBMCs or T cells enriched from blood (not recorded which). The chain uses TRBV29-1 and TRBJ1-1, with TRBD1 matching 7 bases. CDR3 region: CSVGRTGERWRTEAFF. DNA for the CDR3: TGCAGCGTTGGTCGGACAGGAGAAAGGTGGCGGACTGAAGCTTTCTTT.